Here is one TCR beta chain with its context. In the original workflow: The authors estimated nucleated cell counts from reference gene primer amplification. Assay used: immunoSEQ multiplex PCR; TCRdb lists only in-frame clones, some missing. V and J calls and clone size are as listed in that table; D and trimming were resolved from the DNA. The sample records 100,000 or so clones, roughly nine tenths being singletons. This sample was included in a study of blood T cell repertoires in COVID-19. Study-level information: Sites in the United States, Italy and Spain provided acute and convalescent COVID-19 samples. T cells, B-cell-depleted T cells, or PBMCs supplied cDNA or gDNA.

Germline lookup yields CDR1 WNHNN and CDR2 SYGVQD (reference sequence). The CDR3 loop spans 17 amino acids. J was trimmed by 7 bases and V by 0 bases; bases with no gene match: 8. This clonotype was obtained from a man in his forties or fifties with acute or convalescent COVID-19. The specimen was peripheral blood. The chain carries TRBV10-1 and TRBJ1-6; 8 positions match TRBD1. CDR3 nucleotide sequence: TGCGCCAGCAGTGAGTCAAGAGGGACAGGAGGAAATTCACCCCTCCACTTT. It encodes CASSESRGTGGNSPLHF.